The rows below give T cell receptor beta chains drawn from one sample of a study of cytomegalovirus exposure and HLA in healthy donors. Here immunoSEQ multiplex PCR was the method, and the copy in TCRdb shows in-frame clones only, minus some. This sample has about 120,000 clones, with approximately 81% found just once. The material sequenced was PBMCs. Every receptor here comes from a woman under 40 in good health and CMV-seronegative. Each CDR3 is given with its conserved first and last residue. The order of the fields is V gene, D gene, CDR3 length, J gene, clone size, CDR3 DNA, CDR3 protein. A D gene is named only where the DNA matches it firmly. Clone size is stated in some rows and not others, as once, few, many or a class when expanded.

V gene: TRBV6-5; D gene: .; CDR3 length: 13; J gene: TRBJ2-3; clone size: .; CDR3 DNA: TGTGCCAGCAGCCGCCCACTAGGAGATACGCAGTATTTT; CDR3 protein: CASSRPLGDTQYF
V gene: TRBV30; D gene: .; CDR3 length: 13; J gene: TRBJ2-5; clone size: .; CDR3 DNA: TGTGCCTGGAGTGCCCAAGGGGGTGAGACCCAGTACTTC; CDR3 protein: CAWSAQGGETQYF
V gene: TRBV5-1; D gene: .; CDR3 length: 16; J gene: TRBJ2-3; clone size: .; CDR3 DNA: TGCGCCAGCAGCTTGGTGGCGGGGAGCCTCACAGATACGCAGTATTTT; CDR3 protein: CASSLVAGSLTDTQYF
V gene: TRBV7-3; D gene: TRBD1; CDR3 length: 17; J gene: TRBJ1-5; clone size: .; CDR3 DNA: TGTGCCAGCAGCTTCCCCCGACCGGGACAGCCAAATCAGCCCCAGCATTTT; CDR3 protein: CASSFPRPGQPNQPQHF
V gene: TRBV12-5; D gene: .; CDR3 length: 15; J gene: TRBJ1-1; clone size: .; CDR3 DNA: TGTGCTAGTGGTCAAACTCCCGCCGGGAACACTGAAGCTTTCTTT; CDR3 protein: CASGQTPAGNTEAFF
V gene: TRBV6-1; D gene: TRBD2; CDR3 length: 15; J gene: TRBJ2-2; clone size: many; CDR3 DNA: TGTGCCACCTTGGACGCGGGGAGGGTGGCCGGGGAGCTGTTTTTT; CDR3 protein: CATLDAGRVAGELFF
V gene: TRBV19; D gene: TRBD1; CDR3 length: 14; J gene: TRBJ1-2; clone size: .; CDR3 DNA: TGTGCCAGTAAAAGACAGGGGGGCGGCTATGGCTACACCTTC; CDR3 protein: CASKRQGGGYGYTF
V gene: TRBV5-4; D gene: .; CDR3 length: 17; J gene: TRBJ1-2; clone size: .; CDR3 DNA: TGTGCCAGCAGCTCGACCTTCAATAGGGACAAAAACTATGGCTACACCTTC; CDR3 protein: CASSSTFNRDKNYGYTF
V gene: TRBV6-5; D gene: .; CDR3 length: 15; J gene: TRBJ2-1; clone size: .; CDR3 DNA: TGTGCCAGCAGTTACGGGGCAGTCCGGGACAATGAGCAGTTCTTC; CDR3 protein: CASSYGAVRDNEQFF
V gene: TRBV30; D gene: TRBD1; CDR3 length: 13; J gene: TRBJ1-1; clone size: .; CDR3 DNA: TGTGCCTGCAGGGGGCCTTTAATCACTGAAGCTTTCTTT; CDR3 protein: CACRGPLITEAFF